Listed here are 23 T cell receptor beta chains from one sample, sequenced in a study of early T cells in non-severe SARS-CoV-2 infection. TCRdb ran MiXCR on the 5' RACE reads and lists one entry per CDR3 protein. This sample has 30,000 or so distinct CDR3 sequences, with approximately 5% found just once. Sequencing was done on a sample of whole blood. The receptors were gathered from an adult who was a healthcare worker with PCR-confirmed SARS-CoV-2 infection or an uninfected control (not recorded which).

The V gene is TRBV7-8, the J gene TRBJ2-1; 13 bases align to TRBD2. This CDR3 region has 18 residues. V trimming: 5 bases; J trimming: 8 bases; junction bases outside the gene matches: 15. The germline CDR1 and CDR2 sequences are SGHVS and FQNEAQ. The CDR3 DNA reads TGTGCCAGCAGCCCACGAACCGAAACTAGCGGGGGGGCCGATGAGCAGTTCTTC. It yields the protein CASSPRTETSGGADEQFF.

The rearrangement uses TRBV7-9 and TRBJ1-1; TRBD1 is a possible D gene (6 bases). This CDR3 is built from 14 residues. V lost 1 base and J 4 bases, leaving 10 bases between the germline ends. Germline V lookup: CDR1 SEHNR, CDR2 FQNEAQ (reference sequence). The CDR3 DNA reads TGTGCCAGCAGCTTAGGGACAGCGGGCACTGAAGCTTTCTTT. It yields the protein CASSLGTAGTEAFF. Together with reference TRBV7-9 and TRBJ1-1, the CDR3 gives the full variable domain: DTGVSQNPRHKITKRGQNVTFRCDPISEHNRLYWYRQTLGQGPEFLTYFQNEAQLEKSRLLSDRFSAERPKGSFSTLEIQRTEQGDSAMYLCASSLGTAGTEAFFGQGTRLTVV.

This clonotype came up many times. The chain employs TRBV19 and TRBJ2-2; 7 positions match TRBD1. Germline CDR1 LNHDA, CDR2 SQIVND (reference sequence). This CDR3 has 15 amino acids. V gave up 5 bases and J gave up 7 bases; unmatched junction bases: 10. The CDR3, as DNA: TGTGCCAGTAGTCCAAGACAGGGTCCCATCGGGGAGCTGTTTTTT. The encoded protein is CASSPRQGPIGELFF. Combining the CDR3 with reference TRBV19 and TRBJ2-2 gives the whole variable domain DGGITQSPKYLFRKEGQNVTLSCEQNLNHDAMYWYRQDPGQGLRLIYYSQIVNDFQKGDIAEGYSVSREKKESFPLTVTSAQKNPTAFYLCASSPRQGPIGELFFGEGSRLTVL.

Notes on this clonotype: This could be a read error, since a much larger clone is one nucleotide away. The CDR3 bases are TGCGCCAGCAGCTTGGGCTACTTCAATGAGCAGTTCTTC. It yields the protein CASSLGYFNEQFF. This chain links TRBV5-1 with TRBJ2-1; D call uncertain. Per germline, CDR1 SGHRS and CDR2 YFSETQ. Trimming pared 0 bases from V and 6 bases from J, leaving 7 bases between. The CDR3 is 13 residues long.

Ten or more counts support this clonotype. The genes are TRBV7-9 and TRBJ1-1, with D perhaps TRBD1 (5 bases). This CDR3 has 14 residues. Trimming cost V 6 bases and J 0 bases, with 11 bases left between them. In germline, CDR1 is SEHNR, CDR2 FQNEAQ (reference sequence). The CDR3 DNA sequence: TGTGCCAGCAGATTGGAGGGGATGAACACTGAAGCTTTCTTT. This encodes CASRLEGMNTEAFF.

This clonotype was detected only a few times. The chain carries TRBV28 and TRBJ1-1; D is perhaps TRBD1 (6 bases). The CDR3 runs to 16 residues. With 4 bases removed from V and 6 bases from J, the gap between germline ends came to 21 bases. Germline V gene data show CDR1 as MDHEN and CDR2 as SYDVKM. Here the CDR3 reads CASSWIRDTRGAEAFF. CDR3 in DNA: TGTGCCAGCAGTTGGATTAGGGACACCCGTGGCGCTGAAGCTTTCTTT.

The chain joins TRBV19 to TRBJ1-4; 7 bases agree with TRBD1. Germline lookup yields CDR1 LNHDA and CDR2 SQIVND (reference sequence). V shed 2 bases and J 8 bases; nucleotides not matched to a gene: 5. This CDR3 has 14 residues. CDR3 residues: CASSIFQGGEKLFF. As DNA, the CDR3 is TGTGCCAGTAGTATATTTCAGGGGGGAGAAAAACTGTTTTTT.

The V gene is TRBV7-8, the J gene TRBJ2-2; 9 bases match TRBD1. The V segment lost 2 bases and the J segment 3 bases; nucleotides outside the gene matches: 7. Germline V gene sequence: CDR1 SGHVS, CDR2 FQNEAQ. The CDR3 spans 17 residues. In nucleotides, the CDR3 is TGTGCCAGCAGCTTATATTCGGGACAGGGTGACACCGGGGAGCTGTTTTTT. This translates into CASSLYSGQGDTGELFF.

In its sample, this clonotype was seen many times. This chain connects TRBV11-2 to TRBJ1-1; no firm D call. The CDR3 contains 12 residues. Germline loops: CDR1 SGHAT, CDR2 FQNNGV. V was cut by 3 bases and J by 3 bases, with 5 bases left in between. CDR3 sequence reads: CASSFEDTEAFF. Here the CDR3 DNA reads TGTGCCAGCAGCTTTGAGGACACTGAAGCTTTCTTT.

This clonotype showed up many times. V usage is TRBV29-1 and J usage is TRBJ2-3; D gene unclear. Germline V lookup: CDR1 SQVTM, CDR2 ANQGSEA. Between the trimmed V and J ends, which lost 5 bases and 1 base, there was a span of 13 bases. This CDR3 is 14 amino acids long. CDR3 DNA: TGCAGCGTTCCGCGAAGGCAGGGCACAGATACGCAGTATTTT. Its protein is CSVPRRQGTDTQYF.

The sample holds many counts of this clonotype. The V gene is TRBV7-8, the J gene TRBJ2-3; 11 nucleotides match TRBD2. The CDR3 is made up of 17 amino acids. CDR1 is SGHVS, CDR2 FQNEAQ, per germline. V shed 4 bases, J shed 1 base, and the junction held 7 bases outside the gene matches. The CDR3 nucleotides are TGTGCCAGCAGCTCCCTACCGGGACTAGCGGGCACAGATACGCAGTATTTT. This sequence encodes CASSSLPGLAGTDTQYF.

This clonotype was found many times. The CDR3: CASSTLVWRETQYF. Here the CDR3 DNA reads TGTGCCAGTAGTACCCTCGTCTGGAGGGAGACCCAGTACTTC. This chain connects TRBV19 to TRBJ2-5, with D maybe TRBD2 (5 bases). The V gene lost 4 bases and the J gene lost 5 bases, with 14 bases spanning the gap. The CDR3 runs 14 residues. Germline CDR1 LNHDA, CDR2 SQIVND (reference sequence).

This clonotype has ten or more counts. Written as DNA, the CDR3 is TGTGCCACCAGTGATAGTTTCGTGAATCAGCCCCAGCATTTT. It specifies CATSDSFVNQPQHF. The V gene is TRBV24-1, the J gene TRBJ1-5; D is ambiguous. Trimming stripped 3 bases from V and 4 bases from J, with 9 bases between. CDR1 and CDR2 from the germline V gene are KGHDR and SFDVKD. The CDR3 sequence is 14 residues long.

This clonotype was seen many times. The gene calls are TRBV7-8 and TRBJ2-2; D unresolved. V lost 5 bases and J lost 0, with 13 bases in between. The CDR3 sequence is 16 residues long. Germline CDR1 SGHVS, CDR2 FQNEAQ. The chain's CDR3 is CASSPLSSANTGELFF. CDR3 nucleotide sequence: TGTGCCAGCAGCCCCCTGTCAAGCGCGAACACCGGGGAGCTGTTTTTT.

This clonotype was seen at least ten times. CDR3 sequence: CSAAGLAGDYNEQFF. DNA for the CDR3: TGCAGTGCTGCTGGGCTAGCGGGAGACTACAATGAGCAGTTCTTC. The gene calls are TRBV20-1 and TRBJ2-1; 10 bases fit TRBD2. This CDR3 comprises 15 residues. In germline, CDR1 is DFQATT, CDR2 SNEGSKA (reference sequence). Losses at the gene ends were 5 bases for V and 3 bases for J; bases not matched to a gene: 7.

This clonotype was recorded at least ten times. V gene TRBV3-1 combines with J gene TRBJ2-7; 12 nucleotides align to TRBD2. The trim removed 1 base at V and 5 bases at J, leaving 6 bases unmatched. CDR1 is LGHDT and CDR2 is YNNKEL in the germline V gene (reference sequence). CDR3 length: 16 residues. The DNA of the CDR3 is TGTGCCAGCAGCCAAGGGCAGACTAGCGGGGGCCACGAGCAGTACTTC. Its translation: CASSQGQTSGGHEQYF.

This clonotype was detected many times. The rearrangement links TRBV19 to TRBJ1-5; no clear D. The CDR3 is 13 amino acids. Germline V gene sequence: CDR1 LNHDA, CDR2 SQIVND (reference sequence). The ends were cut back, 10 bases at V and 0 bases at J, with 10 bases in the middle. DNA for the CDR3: TGTGCCACCAGCTTCCCTAGCAATCAGCCCCAGCATTTT. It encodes CATSFPSNQPQHF. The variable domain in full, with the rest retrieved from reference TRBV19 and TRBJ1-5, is DGGITQSPKYLFRKEGQNVTLSCEQNLNHDAMYWYRQDPGQGLRLIYYSQIVNDFQKGDIAEGYSVSREKKESFPLTVTSAQKNPTAFYLCATSFPSNQPQHFGDGTRLSIL.

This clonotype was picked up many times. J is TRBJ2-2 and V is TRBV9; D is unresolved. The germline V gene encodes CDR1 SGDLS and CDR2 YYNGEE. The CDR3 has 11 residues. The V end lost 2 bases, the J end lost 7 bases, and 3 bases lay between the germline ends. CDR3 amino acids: CASSVDGELFF. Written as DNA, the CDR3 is TGTGCCAGCAGCGTGGACGGGGAGCTGTTTTTT.

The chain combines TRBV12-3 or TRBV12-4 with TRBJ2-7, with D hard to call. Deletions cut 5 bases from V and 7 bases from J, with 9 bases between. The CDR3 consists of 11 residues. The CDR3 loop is CASSQNGEQYF. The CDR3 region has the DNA TGTGCCAGCAGTCAGAATGGAGAGCAGTACTTC.

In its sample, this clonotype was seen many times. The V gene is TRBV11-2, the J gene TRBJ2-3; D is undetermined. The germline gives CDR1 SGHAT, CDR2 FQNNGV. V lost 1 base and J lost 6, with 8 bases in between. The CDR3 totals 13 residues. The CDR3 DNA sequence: TGTGCCAGCAGCTTAGCTCGGGCGGATACGCAGTATTTT. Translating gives CASSLARADTQYF.

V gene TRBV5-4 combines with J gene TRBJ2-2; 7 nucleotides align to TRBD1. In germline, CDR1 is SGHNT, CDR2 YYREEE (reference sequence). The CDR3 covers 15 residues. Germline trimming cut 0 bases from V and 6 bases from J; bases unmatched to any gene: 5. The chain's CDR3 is CASSLVTGVSGELFF. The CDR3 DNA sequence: TGTGCCAGCAGCTTGGTCACAGGGGTTTCCGGGGAGCTGTTTTTT.

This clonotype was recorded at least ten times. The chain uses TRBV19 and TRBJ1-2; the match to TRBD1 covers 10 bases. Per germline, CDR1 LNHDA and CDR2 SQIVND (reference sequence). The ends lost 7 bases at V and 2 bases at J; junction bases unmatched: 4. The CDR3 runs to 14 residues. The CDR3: CASTAGQGNYGYTF. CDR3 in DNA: TGTGCCAGTACCGCGGGACAGGGGAACTATGGCTACACCTTC.

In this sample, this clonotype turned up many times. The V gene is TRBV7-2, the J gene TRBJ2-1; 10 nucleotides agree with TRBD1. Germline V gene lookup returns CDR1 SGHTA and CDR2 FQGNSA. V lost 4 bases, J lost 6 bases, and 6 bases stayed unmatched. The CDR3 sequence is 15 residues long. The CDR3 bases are TGTGCCAGCAGCTCCCAAGGACAGGGGGGCAATGAGCAGTTCTTC. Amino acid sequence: CASSSQGQGGNEQFF. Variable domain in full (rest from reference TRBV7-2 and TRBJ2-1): GAGVSQSPSNKVTEKGKDVELRCDPISGHTALYWYRQSLGQGLEFLIYFQGNSAPDKSGLPSDRFSAERTGGSVSTLTIQRTQQEDSAVYLCASSSQGQGGNEQFFGPGTRLTVL.